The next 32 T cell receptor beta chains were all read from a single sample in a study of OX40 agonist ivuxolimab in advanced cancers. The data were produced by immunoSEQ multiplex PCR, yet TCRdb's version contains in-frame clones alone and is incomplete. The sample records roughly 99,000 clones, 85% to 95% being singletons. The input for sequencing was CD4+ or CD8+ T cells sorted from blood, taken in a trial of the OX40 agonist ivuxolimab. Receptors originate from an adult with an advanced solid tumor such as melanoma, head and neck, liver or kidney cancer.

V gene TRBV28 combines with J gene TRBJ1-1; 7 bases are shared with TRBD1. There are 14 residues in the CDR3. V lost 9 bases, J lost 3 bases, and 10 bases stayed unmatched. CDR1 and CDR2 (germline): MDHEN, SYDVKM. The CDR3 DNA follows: TGTGCCAGTACCCAAGGGGGCAGCCACACTGAAGCTTTCTTT. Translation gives CASTQGGSHTEAFF.

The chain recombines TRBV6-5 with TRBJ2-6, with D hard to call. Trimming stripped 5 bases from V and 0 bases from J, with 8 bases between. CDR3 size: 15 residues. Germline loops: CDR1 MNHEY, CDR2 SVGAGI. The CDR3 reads CASSTTASGANVLTF. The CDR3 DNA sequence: TGTGCCAGCAGTACCACAGCCTCTGGGGCCAACGTCCTGACTTTC.

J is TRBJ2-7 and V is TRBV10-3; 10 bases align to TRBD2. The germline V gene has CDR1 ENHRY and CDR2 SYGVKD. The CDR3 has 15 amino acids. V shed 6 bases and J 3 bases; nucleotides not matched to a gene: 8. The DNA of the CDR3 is TGTGCCATCAGGCCGACTAGCGGGCCCGACTACGAGCAGTACTTC. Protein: CAIRPTSGPDYEQYF.

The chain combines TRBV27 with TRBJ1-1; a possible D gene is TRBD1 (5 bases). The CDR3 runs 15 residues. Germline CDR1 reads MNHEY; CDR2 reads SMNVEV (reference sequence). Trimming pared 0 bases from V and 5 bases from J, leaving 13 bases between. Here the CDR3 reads CASSLSTRGTTEAFF. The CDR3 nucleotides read TGTGCCAGCAGTTTATCTACAAGGGGTACGACTGAAGCTTTCTTT.

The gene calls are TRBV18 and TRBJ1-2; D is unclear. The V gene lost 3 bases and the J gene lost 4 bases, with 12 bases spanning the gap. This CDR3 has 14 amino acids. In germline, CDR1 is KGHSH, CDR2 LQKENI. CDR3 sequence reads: CASSPPGPVYGYTF. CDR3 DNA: TGTGCCAGCTCACCCCCGGGCCCAGTCTATGGCTACACCTTC.

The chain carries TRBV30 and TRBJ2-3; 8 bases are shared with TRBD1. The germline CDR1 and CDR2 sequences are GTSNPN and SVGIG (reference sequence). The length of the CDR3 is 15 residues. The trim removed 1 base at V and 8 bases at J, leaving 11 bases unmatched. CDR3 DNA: TGTGCCTGGAGTGGGTCAGGGGGCTCGTCGTCTACGCAGTATTTT. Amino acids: CAWSGSGGSSSTQYF.

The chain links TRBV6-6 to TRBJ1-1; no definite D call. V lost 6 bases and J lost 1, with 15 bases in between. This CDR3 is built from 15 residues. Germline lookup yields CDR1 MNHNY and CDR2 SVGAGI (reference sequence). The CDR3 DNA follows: TGTGCCAGCAGGGCCATGTGGGTAAGGAACACTGAAGCTTTCTTT. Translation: CASRAMWVRNTEAFF.

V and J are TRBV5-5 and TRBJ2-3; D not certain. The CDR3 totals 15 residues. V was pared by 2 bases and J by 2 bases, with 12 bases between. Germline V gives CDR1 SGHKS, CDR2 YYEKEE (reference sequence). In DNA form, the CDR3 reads TGTGCCAGCAGCTTAGGACGGGCAGACACAGATACGCAGTATTTT. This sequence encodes CASSLGRADTDTQYF.

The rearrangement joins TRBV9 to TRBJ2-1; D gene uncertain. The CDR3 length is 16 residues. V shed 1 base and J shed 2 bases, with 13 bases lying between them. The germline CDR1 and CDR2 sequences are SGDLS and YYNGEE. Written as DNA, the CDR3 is TGTGCCAGCAGCGTATTCGACCTACCTACCTACAATGAGCAGTTCTTC. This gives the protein CASSVFDLPTYNEQFF.

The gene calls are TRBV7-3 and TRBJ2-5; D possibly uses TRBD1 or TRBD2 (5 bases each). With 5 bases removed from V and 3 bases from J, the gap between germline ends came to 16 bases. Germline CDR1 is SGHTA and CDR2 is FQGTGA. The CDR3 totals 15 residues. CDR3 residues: CASSRGVSVEETQYF. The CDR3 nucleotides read TGTGCCAGCAGCCGGGGCGTTAGCGTAGAAGAGACCCAGTACTTC.

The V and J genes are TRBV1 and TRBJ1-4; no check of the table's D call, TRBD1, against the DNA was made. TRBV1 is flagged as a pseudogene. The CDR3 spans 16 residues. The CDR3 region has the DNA TGCACCAGCAGCCAGTCCGAGAGGACAGGCGCGGAAAAACTGTTTTTT. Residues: CTSSQSERTGAEKLFF.

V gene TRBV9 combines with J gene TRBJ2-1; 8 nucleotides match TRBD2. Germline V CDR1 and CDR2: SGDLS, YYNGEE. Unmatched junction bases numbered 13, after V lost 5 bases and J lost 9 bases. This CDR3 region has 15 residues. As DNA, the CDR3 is TGTGCCAGCAGTCCCGGGACTAGGTCGGTGAGTGAGCAGTTCTTC. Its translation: CASSPGTRSVSEQFF.

The CDR3 region is CASSDSSGRAYEQYF. CDR3 DNA sequence: TGTGCCAGCAGTGATAGCAGCGGGAGGGCCTACGAGCAGTACTTC. V and J are TRBV28 and TRBJ2-5, with 10 bases lining up with TRBD2. The J call may be mistaken, given a closer DNA end match to TRBJ2-7. In germline, CDR1 is MDHEN, CDR2 SYDVKM. This CDR3 has 15 residues.

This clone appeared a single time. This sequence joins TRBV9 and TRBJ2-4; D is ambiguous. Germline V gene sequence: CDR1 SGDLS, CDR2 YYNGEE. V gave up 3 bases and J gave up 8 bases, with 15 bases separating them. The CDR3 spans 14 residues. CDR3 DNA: TGTGCCAGCAGCGCCGACCCGGGTGGAGACATTCAGTACTTC. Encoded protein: CASSADPGGDIQYF.

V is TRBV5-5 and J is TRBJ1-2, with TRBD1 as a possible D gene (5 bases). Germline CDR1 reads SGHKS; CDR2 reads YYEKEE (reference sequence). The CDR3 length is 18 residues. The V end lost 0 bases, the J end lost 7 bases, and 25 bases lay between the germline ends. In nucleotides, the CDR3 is TGTGCCAGCAGCTTGGTAATTGCAGGGAATGCCCCCTTAGGTGGCTACACCTTC. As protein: CASSLVIAGNAPLGGYTF.

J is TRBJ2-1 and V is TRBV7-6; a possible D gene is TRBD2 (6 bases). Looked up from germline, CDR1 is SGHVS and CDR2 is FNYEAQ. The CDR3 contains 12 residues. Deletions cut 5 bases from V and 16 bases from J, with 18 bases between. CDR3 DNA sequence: TGTGCCAGCAGCCGCCTAAATTGGGGGACTTTCTTC. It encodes CASSRLNWGTFF.

CDR3 region: CASSPLGGRGTGELFF. The CDR3 region has the DNA TGTGCCAGCTCACCACTTGGCGGGAGAGGTACCGGGGAGCTGTTTTTT. The chain couples TRBV18 to TRBJ2-2; 7 nucleotides align to TRBD2. Losses at the gene ends were 1 base for V and 5 bases for J; bases not matched to a gene: 7. Germline loops: CDR1 KGHSH, CDR2 LQKENI. The CDR3 sequence is 16 residues long.

CDR3 bases: TGTGCCAGCAGTCCTCTAGCGGGAGGGTCTGGTGAGCAGTTCTTC. Protein: CASSPLAGGSGEQFF. The V call is TRBV27, the J call TRBJ2-1, with TRBD2 identical over 12 bases. The V and J ends lost 5 bases and 9 bases, in that order; junction bases with no gene match: 8. CDR3 size: 15 residues. The germline CDR1 and CDR2 sequences are MNHEY and SMNVEV (reference sequence).

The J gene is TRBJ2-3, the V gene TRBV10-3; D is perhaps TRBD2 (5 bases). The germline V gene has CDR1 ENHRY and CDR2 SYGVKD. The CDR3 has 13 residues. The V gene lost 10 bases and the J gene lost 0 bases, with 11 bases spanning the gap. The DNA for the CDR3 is TGTGCCACGACCAGAGGGAGCACAGATACGCAGTATTTT. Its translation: CATTRGSTDTQYF.

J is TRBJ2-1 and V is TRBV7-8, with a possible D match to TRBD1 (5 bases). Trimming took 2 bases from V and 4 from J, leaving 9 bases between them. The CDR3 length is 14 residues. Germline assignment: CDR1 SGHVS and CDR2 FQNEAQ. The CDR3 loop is CASSLRGPYNEQFF. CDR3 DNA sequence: TGTGCCAGCAGCTTAAGGGGTCCGTACAATGAGCAGTTCTTC.

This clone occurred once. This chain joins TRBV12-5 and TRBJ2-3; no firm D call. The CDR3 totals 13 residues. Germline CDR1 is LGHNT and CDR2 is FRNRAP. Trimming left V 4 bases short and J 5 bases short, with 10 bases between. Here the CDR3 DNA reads TGTGCTAGTGGTTCCGTATCGAAAGATACGCAGTATTTT. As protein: CASGSVSKDTQYF.

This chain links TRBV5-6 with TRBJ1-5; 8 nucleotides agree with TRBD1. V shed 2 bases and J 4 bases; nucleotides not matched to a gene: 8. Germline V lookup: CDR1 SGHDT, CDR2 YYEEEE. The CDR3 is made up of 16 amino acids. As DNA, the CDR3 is TGTGCCAGCAGCTTATTTGGGACAGGAACTAATCAGCCCCAGCATTTT. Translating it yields CASSLFGTGTNQPQHF.

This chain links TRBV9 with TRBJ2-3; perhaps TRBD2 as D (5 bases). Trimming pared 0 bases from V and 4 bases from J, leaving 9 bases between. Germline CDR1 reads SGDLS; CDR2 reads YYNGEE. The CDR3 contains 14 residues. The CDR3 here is CASSVGAGADTQYF. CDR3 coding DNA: TGTGCCAGCAGCGTAGGGGCCGGGGCAGATACGCAGTATTTT. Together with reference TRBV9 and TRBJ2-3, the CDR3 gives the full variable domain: DSGVTQTPKHLITATGQRVTLRCSPRSGDLSVYWYQQSLDQGLQFLIQYYNGEERAKGNILERFSAQQFPDLHSELNLSSLELGDSALYFCASSVGAGADTQYFGPGTRLTVL.

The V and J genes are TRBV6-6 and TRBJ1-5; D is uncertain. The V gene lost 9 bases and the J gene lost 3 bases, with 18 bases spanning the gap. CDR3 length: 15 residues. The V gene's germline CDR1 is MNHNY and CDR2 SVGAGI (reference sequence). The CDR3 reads CARPWGVQVNQPQHF. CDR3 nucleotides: TGTGCCAGACCTTGGGGAGTCCAAGTCAATCAGCCCCAGCATTTT.

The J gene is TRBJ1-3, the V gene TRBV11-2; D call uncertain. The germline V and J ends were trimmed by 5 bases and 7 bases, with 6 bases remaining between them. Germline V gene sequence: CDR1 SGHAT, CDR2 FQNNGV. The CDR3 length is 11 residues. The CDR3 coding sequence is TGTGCCAGCAGCCACGGGAACACCATATATTTT. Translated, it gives CASSHGNTIYF.

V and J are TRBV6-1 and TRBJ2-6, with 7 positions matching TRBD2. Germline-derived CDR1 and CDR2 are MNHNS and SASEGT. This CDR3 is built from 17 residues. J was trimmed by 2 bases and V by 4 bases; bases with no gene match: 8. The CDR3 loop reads CASSAGWGGTGANVLTF. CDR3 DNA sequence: TGTGCCAGCAGTGCGGGTTGGGGGGGTACTGGGGCCAACGTCCTGACTTTC.

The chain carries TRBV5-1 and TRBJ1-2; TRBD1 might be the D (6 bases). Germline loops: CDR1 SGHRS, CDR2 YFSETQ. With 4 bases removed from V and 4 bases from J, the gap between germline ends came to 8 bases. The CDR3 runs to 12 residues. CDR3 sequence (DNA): TGCGCCAGCAGCGAGGACAGCTATGGCTACACCTTC. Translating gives CASSEDSYGYTF.

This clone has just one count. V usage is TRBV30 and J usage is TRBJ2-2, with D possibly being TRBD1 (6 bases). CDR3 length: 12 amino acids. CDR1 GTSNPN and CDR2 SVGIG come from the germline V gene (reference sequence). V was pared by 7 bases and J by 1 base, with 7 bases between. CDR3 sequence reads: CALDRNTGELFF. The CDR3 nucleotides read TGTGCCTTGGACAGGAACACCGGGGAGCTGTTTTTT.

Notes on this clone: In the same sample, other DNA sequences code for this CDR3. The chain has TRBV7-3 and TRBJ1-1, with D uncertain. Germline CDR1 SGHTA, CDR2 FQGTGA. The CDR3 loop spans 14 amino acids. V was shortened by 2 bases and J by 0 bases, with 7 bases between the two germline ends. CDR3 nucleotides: TGTGCCAGCAGCTTACTGGGAGTGAACACTGAAGCTTTCTTT. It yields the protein CASSLLGVNTEAFF.

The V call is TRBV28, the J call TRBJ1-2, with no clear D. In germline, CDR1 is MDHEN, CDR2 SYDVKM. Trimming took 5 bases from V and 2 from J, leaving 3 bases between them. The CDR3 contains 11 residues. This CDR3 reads CASSTNYGYTF. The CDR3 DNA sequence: TGTGCCAGCAGTACCAACTATGGCTACACCTTC.

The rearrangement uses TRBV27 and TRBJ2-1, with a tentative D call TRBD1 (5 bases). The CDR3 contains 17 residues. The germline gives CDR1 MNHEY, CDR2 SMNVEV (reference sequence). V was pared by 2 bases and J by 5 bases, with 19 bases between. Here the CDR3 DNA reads TGTGCCAGCAGTTTAGTGCAGCCAGGGCCTGGGGACAATGAGCAGTTCTTC. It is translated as CASSLVQPGPGDNEQFF.

The CDR3 sequence is CASSQPLGLTSGAFREQFF. CDR3 coding DNA: TGCGCCAGCAGCCAACCCCTGGGGTTGACTAGCGGGGCGTTTCGGGAGCAGTTCTTC. J is TRBJ2-1 and V is TRBV4-1; TRBD2 matches 11 bases. The V segment lost 2 bases and the J segment 10 bases; nucleotides outside the gene matches: 19. Germline CDR1 and CDR2: MGHRA and YSYEKL. The length of the CDR3 is 19 residues.